This entry is about one T cell receptor beta chain. Its antigen is unknown. The CDR3 does not close with the conserved phenylalanine or tryptophan, likely indicating a read error. The CDR3 has 16 amino acids, counting both end residues. The kept DNA is CDR3 alone, 48 bases in frame from the first base. CDR1 and CDR2, per the germline V gene (reference sequence), are SEHNR and FQNEAQ. The source of the sample is a study of tumor-infiltrating lymphocytes in primary liver carcinoma listed by TCRdb under 2017. Looking at the study overall: The five patients, three men and two women aged 30 to 69 years, had hepatocellular carcinoma (four) or combined HCC and intrahepatic cholangiocarcinoma (one). Tumors of the five patients were stage T1-T3 N0M0 with maximum diameters of about 4 to 10 cm. Each sample produced roughly 3.65 to 7.5 million productive TCRbeta reads, and read depth showed no significant difference between tissue types. TCRbeta repertoire sequencing, expression microarrays and whole-exome sequencing were combined in the study across five regions of each liver tumor, with adjacent normal tissue and blood also included. A total of 35 specimens from 5 patients went through TCRbeta repertoire sequencing, namely 25 tumor regions, 5 adjacent noncancerous liver tissues and 5 peripheral blood samples. Agilent mRNA microarray profiling was performed on the 25 tumor region samples to relate TCRbeta repertoire diversity to the local molecular phenotype. Repertoires from technical replicates were highly reproducible, with mean shared-clone rates around 0.89 and correlation coefficients above 0.95. The investigation overall reported the following: Only a few patients were included in the study, and the authors note that the findings should be validated in a larger study. Pairs of tumor regions showed greater repertoire overlap (mean about 36%) than tumor-adjacent pairs (roughly 17%) or tumor-blood pairs (around 15%), which is consistent with antigen-driven expansion. The top 250 clones made up a significantly larger repertoire fraction in tumors than in blood (p = 0.039). Only about 7.5-24% of top clones were present in all five regions of a tumor, suggesting spatial heterogeneity of tumor-infiltrating T cells. Only the TCR beta chain was sequenced, which likely underestimates true repertoire diversity because unpaired alpha chains were not captured. Because the samples were bulk and unsorted, CD4+ and CD8+ T cell repertoires could not be compared.

A constant-region primer and ProtoScript II reverse transcriptase were used to reverse-transcribe TCRbeta-specific cDNA from about 500 ng total RNA. TCRbeta libraries were built with three nested multiplex PCR rounds, a slightly modified ARM-PCR procedure. The first two PCR rounds used multiplex TRBV1-TRBV30 forward primers with a Cbeta reverse primer, each for roughly 11 cycles. Sample barcodes and Illumina adapters were added in a final 25-cycle PCR with Deep VentR polymerase. Amplicons of 200-500 bp were gel-purified with a QIAquick gel extraction kit before sequencing. An Illumina HiSeq 2500 was used to sequence the TCRbeta amplicons, generating 250-bp paired-end reads. From the authors' description of their analysis: Quality trimming of reads was performed with Trimmomatic v0.33, and paired reads were merged with FLASH v1.2.11 so that full CDR3 sequences could be recovered. V, D and J germline segments were assigned to the rearranged TCRbeta sequences by MiGEC v1.2.1b. Clonotype statistics and Shannon-Wiener diversity indices were computed with VDJtools v1.0.0. Except for diversity analysis, only each sample's 250 most abundant clonotypes were used in subsequent analyses to reduce sampling bias. TCRdb itself trimmed the public reads at Q25 with fastp, ran MiXCR and retained productive beta chains. Each CDR3 protein gets just one entry, which takes the most common genes and DNA from the rows behind it. None of the V and J calls come from the authors' own analysis; TCRdb made them. The sample table contains more than 95,000 distinct CDR3 sequences; only one count was recorded for 82% of them. Approximately 20% of the sample goes to the ten largest clones.

Without any cell sorting, total RNA and DNA were extracted together from around 18-30 mg of bulk tissue using the AllPrep DNA/RNA mini kit. Between late 2015 and 2016, a few patients in China with histopathologically diagnosed primary liver carcinoma had surgical resection. At the time of sampling, the patients were treatment-naive and had chronic HBV infection. Each tumor was sampled at five spatially separated regions: the superior, inferior, left-lateral and right-lateral poles and the tumor centre. Histology showed that every tumor sample contained more than 75% viable tumor cells. Pieces of fresh tumor and adjacent tissue were cut in half, with one half kept in RNAlater at -80 degrees C and the other half sent for histology.

The chain is made from TRBV7-9 and TRBJ2-7; TRBD2 matches 7 bases in the middle. This clonotype was obtained from a man between 35 and 55 years old with primary liver carcinoma and hepatitis B virus infection. The sequencing input was liver tumor tissue from sampling region 3. Interpreted using the paper, the cell subset or site label stands for: tumor region T3, left-lateral pole. The nucleotide sequence is given as TGTGCCAGCAACTTAGCTCTGGGGGGGACGGCCTACGAGCAGTACTGC. The translation is CASNLALGGTAYEQYC.